The 5 T cell receptor beta chains below come from one sample, sequenced in a study of T cells in Graves' hyperthyroidism and ophthalmopathy. Amplified regions were TCR beta CDR3 sequences from RNA transcripts. Initially, a first-round RT-PCR of the TCR CDR3 employed the HTBI primer set. TCRdb reanalysed the multiplex PCR reads using MiXCR and keeps one entry per CDR3 protein. Here the sample spans 250,000 to 350,000 distinct CDR3 sequences, 16% being singletons. Sequencing input: blood. These receptors all come from a man aged 25-45 years with Graves' hyperthyroidism.

This clonotype was recorded at least ten times. J is TRBJ1-1 and V is TRBV20-1; no clear D. In germline, CDR1 is DFQATT, CDR2 SNEGSKA (reference sequence). CDR3 length equals 13 residues. V lost 6 bases and J lost 0, with 11 bases in between. The CDR3 sequence is CSASLFLNTEAFF. CDR3 DNA: TGCAGTGCCAGCCTCTTCTTGAACACTGAAGCTTTCTTT.

This clonotype was seen a handful of times. This chain joins TRBV5-1 and TRBJ2-1; TRBD2 is a possible D gene (5 bases). The germline gives CDR1 SGHRS, CDR2 YFSETQ. Deletions cut 5 bases from V and 2 bases from J, with 11 bases between. The CDR3 loop spans 14 amino acids. As DNA, the CDR3 is TGCGCCAGCAGGGTAGTCGGGACCTACAATGAGCAGTTCTTC. This sequence encodes CASRVVGTYNEQFF.

In this sample, this clonotype turned up many times. Since a much larger clone is just one base distant, this may be a read error. This chain connects TRBV5-1 to TRBJ2-1; TRBD1 matches at 7 bases. This CDR3 spans 15 amino acids. From germline, CDR1 is SGHRS and CDR2 YFSETQ. J gave up 2 bases and V 0 bases, and 2 bases lay outside the gene matches. The CDR3 loop reads CASSLVQGPYNEQFF. The CDR3 DNA is TGCGCCAGCAGCTTGGTACAGGGGCCCTACAATGAGCAGTTCTTC. Supplemented by reference TRBV5-1 and TRBJ2-1, the full variable domain reads KAGVTQTPRYLIKTRGQQVTLSCSPISGHRSVSWYQQTPGQGLQFLFEYFSETQRNKGNFPGRFSGRQFSNSRSEMNVSTLELGDSALYLCASSLVQGPYNEQFFGPGTRLTVL.

This clonotype was seen repeatedly, ten times or more. The genes are TRBV27 and TRBJ2-7, with D perhaps matching TRBD2 (7 bases). CDR3 length: 14 residues. V was clipped by 6 bases and J by 7 bases, with 19 bases between them. CDR1 and CDR2 from the germline V gene are MNHEY and SMNVEV (reference sequence). The CDR3 coding sequence is TGTGCCAGCAGCTTTGGTGGAGGGGGGGTTGAGCAGTACTTC. This translates into CASSFGGGGVEQYF.

This clonotype was seen many times. CDR3 in amino acids: CASSPIAGGPYNEQFF. The CDR3, as DNA: TGTGCCAGCAGCCCGATAGCGGGAGGGCCCTACAATGAGCAGTTCTTC. The chain joins TRBV12-3 or TRBV12-4 to TRBJ2-1, with 11 positions matching TRBD2. Trimming removed 6 bases from V and 2 bases from J; junction bases left unmatched: 6. CDR3 length: 16 residues.